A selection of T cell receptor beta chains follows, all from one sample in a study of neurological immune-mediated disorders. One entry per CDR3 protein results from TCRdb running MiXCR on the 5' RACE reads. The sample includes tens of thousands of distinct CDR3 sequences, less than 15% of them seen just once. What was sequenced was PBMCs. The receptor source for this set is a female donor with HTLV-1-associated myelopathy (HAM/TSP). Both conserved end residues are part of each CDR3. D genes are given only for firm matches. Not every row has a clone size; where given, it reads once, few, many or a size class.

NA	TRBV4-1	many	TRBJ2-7	TGCGCCAGCAGCCAAGGTCAGGGTACCTACGAGCAGTACTTC	CASSQGQGTYEQYF
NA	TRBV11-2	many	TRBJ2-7	TGTGCCAGCAGCTTAGTAGGAGGTCTCGTCGGACACTTC	CASSLVGGLVGHF
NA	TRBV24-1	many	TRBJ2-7	TGTGCCACCAGTGACCGACAGGGGAGGGATGAGCAGTACTTC	CATSDRQGRDEQYF
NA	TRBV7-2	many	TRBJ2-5	TGTGCCAGCAGCCCACAACGACTCCTGAACCAAGAGACCCAGTACTTC	CASSPQRLLNQETQYF
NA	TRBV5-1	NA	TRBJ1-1	TGCGCCAGCAGCAGGTACAGGGTGAACACTGAAGCTTTCTTT	CASSRYRVNTEAFF
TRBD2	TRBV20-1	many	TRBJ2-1	TGCAGTGCTGTTACTAGCGGGGGGGCCCAGTTTCTCAATGAGCAGTTCTTC	CSAVTSGGAQFLNEQFF
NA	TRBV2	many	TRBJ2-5	TGTGCCAGCAAGACGGGGGACCAAGAGACCCAGTACTTC	CASKTGDQETQYF
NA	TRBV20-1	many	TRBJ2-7	TGCAGTGCTAGAGAAAGCTCCTACGAGCAGTACTTC	CSARESSYEQYF
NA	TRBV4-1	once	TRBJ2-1	TGCGCCAGCAGCCAAGCATTCGGACCGGGTGGGTTCGGGTTTCGTGAGCAGTTCTTC	CASSQAFGPGGFGFREQFF
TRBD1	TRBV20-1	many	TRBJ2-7	TGCAGTGCAAGGACAGGGGGGCCGTACGAGCAGTACTTC	CSARTGGPYEQYF
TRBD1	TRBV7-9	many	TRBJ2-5	TGTGCCAGCACACCGGACAGGGAAAAGACCCAGTACTTC	CASTPDREKTQYF
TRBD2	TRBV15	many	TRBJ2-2	TGTGCTACCAGCAGCGAGCGGGGAGGCACCGGGGAGCTGTTTTTT	CATSSERGGTGELFF
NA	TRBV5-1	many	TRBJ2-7	TGCGCCAGCAGCGGGGACGAGGGCGAGCAGTACTTC	CASSGDEGEQYF
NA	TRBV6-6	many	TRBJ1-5	TGTGCCAGCAGCCCCCTTAGCAATCAGCCCCAGCATTTT	CASSPLSNQPQHF
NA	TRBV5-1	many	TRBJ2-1	TGCGCCAGCAGCTTGCTAGGAACACGGTACAATGAGCAGTTCTTC	CASSLLGTRYNEQFF
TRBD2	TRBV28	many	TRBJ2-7	TGTGCCAGCAGTAGCCCCGGGGGGGCTAGTAGTTACGAGCAGTACTTC	CASSSPGGASSYEQYF
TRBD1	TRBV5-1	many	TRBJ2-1	TGCGCCAGCAGCTTGGCAGGGGGAATGTACAATGAGCAGTTCTTC	CASSLAGGMYNEQFF
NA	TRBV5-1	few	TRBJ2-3	TGCGCCAGCAGTCCCCAAAAAAGCACAGATACGCAGTATTTT	CASSPQKSTDTQYF
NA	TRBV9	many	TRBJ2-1	TGTGCCAGCAGCGTCTCTAACAATGAGCAGTTCTTC	CASSVSNNEQFF
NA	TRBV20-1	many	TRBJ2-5	TGCAGTGCTAGAGATTTAGGCAGGACAGAGACCCAGTACTTC	CSARDLGRTETQYF
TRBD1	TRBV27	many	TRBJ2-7	TGTGCCAGCAGCCTGACAGGGTTCTCCTACGAGCAGTACTTC	CASSLTGFSYEQYF
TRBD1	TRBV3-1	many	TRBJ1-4	TGTGCCAGCAGCCCCGACAGGGGAAGTGAAAAACTGTTTTTT	CASSPDRGSEKLFF
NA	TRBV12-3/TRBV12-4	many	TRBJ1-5	TGTGCCAGCAGTTTACAGGGGCCCAGCAATCAGCCCCAGCATTTT	CASSLQGPSNQPQHF
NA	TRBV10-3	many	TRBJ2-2	TGTGCCATCAGTGAGTCGATCTTTCCCGGGAACGCCGGGGAGCTGTTTTTT	CAISESIFPGNAGELFF
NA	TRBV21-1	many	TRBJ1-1	TGTGCCAGCAGCAAATCTGTGGGAGGACAGGGTCAGAGACATGGGAACACTGAAGCTTTCTTT	CASSKSVGGQGQRHGNTEAFF
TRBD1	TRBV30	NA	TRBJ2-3	TGTGCCTGGACTTTACAGGGGCGAACAGATACGCAGTATTTT	CAWTLQGRTDTQYF
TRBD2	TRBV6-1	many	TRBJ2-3	TGTGCCAGCAGTGAAGCCCGCAGTAGCGGGGTCACAGATACGCAGTATTTT	CASSEARSSGVTDTQYF
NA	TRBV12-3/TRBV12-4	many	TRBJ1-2	TGTGCCAGCAGTCCTCCAGGGGTAAGGGTTGGCTACACCTTC	CASSPPGVRVGYTF
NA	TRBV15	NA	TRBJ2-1	TGTGCTACCAGCAGAGATGAGGAAGCGGGCAATGAGCAGTTCTTC	CATSRDEEAGNEQFF
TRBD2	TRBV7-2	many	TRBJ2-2	TGTGCCAGCAGCTCCTCCCTAGCGGGGGGCGTCATCGGGGAGCTGTTTTTT	CASSSSLAGGVIGELFF
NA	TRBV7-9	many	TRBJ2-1	TGTGCCACGGTCGCGGACCGGACCAATGAGCAGTTCTTC	CATVADRTNEQFF
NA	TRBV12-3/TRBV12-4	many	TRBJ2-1	TGTGCCAGCAGACAGACGGGACTGGGGCTCTGGGAGCAGTTCTTC	CASRQTGLGLWEQFF
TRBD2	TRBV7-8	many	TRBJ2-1	TGTGCCAGCAGCCTAGTGCGGGGGGCTTTCTACTACAATGAGCAGTTCTTC	CASSLVRGAFYYNEQFF
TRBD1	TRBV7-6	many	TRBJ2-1	TGTGCCAGCAGCTTGCTCACAGGGGGCGGGAATGAGCAGTTCTTC	CASSLLTGGGNEQFF
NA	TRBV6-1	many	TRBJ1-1	TGTGCCAGCAGTTTTTTCAGAAACACTGAAGCTTTCTTT	CASSFFRNTEAFF
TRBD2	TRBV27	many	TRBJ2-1	TGTGCCAGCAGCCTAGGGGCGGGGGGCTACAATGAGCAGTTCTTC	CASSLGAGGYNEQFF
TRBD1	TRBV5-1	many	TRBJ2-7	TGCGCCAGCAGCTTGGGAGGGACAGACCTCTACGAGCAGTACTTC	CASSLGGTDLYEQYF
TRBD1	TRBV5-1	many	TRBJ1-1	TGCGCCAGCAGCATAGAGAGGGGGCCGCCCGACACTGAAGCTTTCTTT	CASSIERGPPDTEAFF
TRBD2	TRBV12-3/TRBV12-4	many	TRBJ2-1	TGTGCCAGCAGTTTTGGCGGGGGGGACCCCCATGAGCAGTTCTTC	CASSFGGGDPHEQFF
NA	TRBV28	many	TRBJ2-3	TGTGCCAGCAGTTTAGTATTTGGCGGTTCTAGCACAGATACGCAGTATTTT	CASSLVFGGSSTDTQYF
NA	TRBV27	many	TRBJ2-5	TGTGCCAGCAGTCCGGATTCGGTGAACCAGTACTTC	CASSPDSVNQYF